This TCR beta chain was identified during a study of T cell repertoires in cytomegalovirus infection. This clonotype came up many times. Its cognate antigen is unknown. V lost 4 bases and J lost 0, with 16 bases in between. Looked up from germline, CDR1 is SGHNT and CDR2 is YENEEA. This CDR3 contains 17 residues. MiXCR, applied by TCRdb to the reads, yields one record per CDR3 protein. The repertoire includes about 310,000 distinct CDR3 sequences, just under 25% of them detected once, and roughly 15% sits in the top ten. The material was cultured PBMCs, obtained from culture after CMV antigen stimulation. This chain connects TRBV11-3 to TRBJ2-1, with D uncertain. The receptor was derived from a human donor in good health (CMV status not recorded). Some clones in this sample may be carry-over from other donors' samples. In DNA, the CDR3 is TGTGCCAGCAGCTACATGACCGATTTGAGCTCCTACAATGAGCAGTTCTTC. Amino acid sequence: CASSYMTDLSSYNEQFF. The full variable domain, with the rest looked up from reference TRBV11-3 and TRBJ2-1, is EAGVVQSPRYKIIEKKQPVAFWCNPISGHNTLYWYLQNLGQGPELLIRYENEEAVDDSQLPKDRFSAERLKGVDSTLKIQPAELGDSAVYLCASSYMTDLSSYNEQFFGPGTRLTVL.